The 21 T cell receptor beta chains reported below all come from one sample, sequenced in a study of CD8+ T cells in alopecia areata. As to time point: mouse skin 3 weeks after grafting. In each case, RNA was isolated and then reverse transcribed into cDNA as the sequencing template. TCRdb keeps only in-frame clones here, not all; method: immunoSEQ multiplex PCR. The data show 2,000 or so clones, none appearing only once, with 8.5% to 14% held by the ten largest. The sample consisted of skin, taken at week 3. The receptors here all came from a C3H/HeJ mouse with alopecia areata. MHC haplotype: H2-k.

The table lists this clone with many counts. Mouse gene names apply. The CDR3 end falls 4 residues outside the read, so it is completed with the germline J gene. The chain links TRBV5 to TRBJ2-7; TRBD2 agrees at 7 bases. CDR3 length equals 14 residues. Germline V gene sequence: CDR1 LGHNA, CDR2 YNLKQL (reference sequence). The sequenced part of the CDR3 DNA is TGTGCCAGCAGCAACGAGACTGGGCGATAT. Translation: CASSNETGRY. The entire CDR3 reads CASSNETGRYEQYF.

There are many counts of this clone. Genes and germline are mouse. The DNA ends 4 residues before the CDR3 does, and the rest of the CDR3 is filled in from the germline J gene. The V call is TRBV13-2, the J call TRBJ2-1; TRBD2 aligns across 7 bases. The length of the CDR3 is 15 residues. V lost 0 bases, J lost 4 bases, and 4 bases stayed unmatched. Germline V gene sequence: CDR1 NNHNN, CDR2 SYGAGS (reference sequence). CDR3 DNA, as far as it was read: TGTGCCAGCGGTGATGCTGGGGGAGAGTATGCT. Amino acid sequence: CASGDAGGEYA. The full CDR3 protein is CASGDAGGEYAEQFF.

The table lists this clone with many counts. Gene names follow the mouse nomenclature. The CDR3 end lies 4 residues beyond the end of the read and is filled in from the germline J gene. This chain connects TRBV19 to TRBJ1-2; TRBD1 agrees at 8 bases. The length of the CDR3 is 14 residues. The V segment lost 4 bases and the J segment 4 bases; nucleotides outside the gene matches: 6. Per the germline V gene, CDR1 is FNHDT and CDR2 is SITEND (reference sequence). Partial CDR3 DNA: TGTGCCAGCAGTCCGGACAGGGTGAGCTCC. This encodes CASSPDRVSS. The entire CDR3 is CASSPDRVSSDYTF.

Many counts were recorded for this clone. Gene and germline names: mouse. Read coverage stops 4 residues before the CDR3 terminus; the germline J gene supplies the remainder. The V call is TRBV13-1, the J call TRBJ1-2; D might be TRBD1 (5 bases). With 2 bases removed from V and 0 bases from J, the gap between germline ends came to 8 bases. From germline, CDR1 is NSHNY and CDR2 SYGAGN. The CDR3 consists of 14 residues. CDR3 protein: CASSEDNANSDYTF. The CDR3 bases that were read are TGTGCCAGCAGTGAGGACAATGCAAACTCC.

In its sample, this clone ranks as medium-sized. The germline and genes are mouse ones. The CDR3 extends 4 residues past the end of the read, so its final part is completed from the germline J gene. The chain joins TRBV31 to TRBJ2-1; 11 bases map to TRBD2. CDR1 and CDR2 from the germline V gene are GKSSPN and SITVG. V was pared by 0 bases and J by 4 bases, with 2 bases of the junction left unmatched. This CDR3 spans 15 amino acids. The sequenced CDR3 bases are TGTGCCTGGAGTCTGCGGGACTGGGGGTATGCT. Amino acids: CAWSLRDWGYA. The whole CDR3 region reads CAWSLRDWGYAEQFF.

This clone is medium-sized in the sample. These gene names are mouse names. The DNA ends 4 residues before the CDR3 does, and the rest of the CDR3 is filled in from the germline J gene. The chain is built from TRBV5 and TRBJ2-3; TRBD2 matches at 12 bases. The CDR3 runs 19 residues. V shed 2 bases and J 1 base; nucleotides not matched to a gene: 10. Germline V CDR1 and CDR2: LGHNA, YNLKQL (reference sequence). This chain's CDR3 is CASSQTPRLGGRGAETLYF. The CDR3 DNA, read in part, is TGTGCCAGCAGCCAAACTCCGCGACTGGGGGGGCGCGGTGCAGAA.

By proportion, this clone is medium-sized. Gene labels here are mouse ones. The observed sequence ends 4 residues before the CDR3 terminus, with the missing tail filled in from the germline J gene. The V call is TRBV19, the J call TRBJ2-1; TRBD2 aligns across 9 bases. Germline trimming cut 1 base from V and 3 bases from J; bases unmatched to any gene: 2. CDR1 and CDR2 (germline): FNHDT, SITEND (reference sequence). The CDR3 has 15 residues. CDR3 bases read: TGTGCCAGCAGTATACTGGGGGGGTCCTATGCT. This sequence encodes CASSILGGSYA. The whole CDR3 is CASSILGGSYAEQFF.

Remarks on this clone: The genes are named according to mouse. The missing CDR3 end, 4 residues past where the read stops, is filled in from the germline J gene. The chain carries TRBV13-2 and TRBJ1-1; 10 nucleotides align to TRBD1. The CDR3 extends over 15 amino acids. The V gene's germline CDR1 is NNHNN and CDR2 SYGAGS (reference sequence). V shed 0 bases, J shed 4 bases, and the junction held 3 bases outside the gene matches. The sequenced CDR3 bases are TGTGCCAGCGGTGATGCAAGGACAGGGGGCACA. Amino acids: CASGDARTGGT. The entire CDR3 is CASGDARTGGTEVFF.

This clone was counted ten times or more. Germline and genes here are mouse. The CDR3 end falls 4 residues outside the read, so it is completed with the germline J gene. The chain combines TRBV13-2 with TRBJ2-3; TRBD1 matches at 11 bases. The CDR3 loop spans 15 amino acids. Trimming cost V 5 bases and J 1 base; bases outside gene matches: 3. Per germline, CDR1 NNHNN and CDR2 SYGAGS (reference sequence). CDR3 DNA, as far as it was read: TGTGCCAGCGGGGACAGGGGGCGCGGTGCAGAA. Translating it yields CASGDRGRGAE. The whole CDR3 sequence is CASGDRGRGAETLYF.

This clone is termed medium-sized. Mouse gene names and germline throughout. The read halts 4 residues ahead of the CDR3 end, with the missing end drawn from the germline J gene. The chain carries TRBV1 and TRBJ2-7; D might be TRBD1 (6 bases). CDR1 NSQYPW and CDR2 LRSPGD come from the germline V gene (reference sequence). The CDR3 extends over 15 amino acids. The V end lost 0 bases, the J end lost 2 bases, and 11 bases lay between the germline ends. Incomplete CDR3 DNA: TGCACCTGCAGTGCAGATGCGGGACAAACCTAT. It is translated as CTCSADAGQTY. The whole CDR3 protein is CTCSADAGQTYEQYF.

This clone showed up just a few times. Gene names follow the mouse nomenclature. The CDR3 is cut off 4 residues early in the read; its end comes from the germline J gene. The chain carries TRBV13-2 and TRBJ2-1; TRBD2 aligns across 8 bases. Germline V gives CDR1 NNHNN, CDR2 SYGAGS (reference sequence). The CDR3 is 16 amino acids. CDR3 region: CASGDAVGGARAEQFF. The DNA read from the CDR3 is TGTGCCAGCGGTGATGCAGTGGGGGGGGCGAGAGCT.

This clone qualifies as medium-sized. All gene names here are mouse names. The read stops 4 residues short of the end of the CDR3; the missing end is completed from the germline J gene. This chain joins TRBV1 and TRBJ2-7, with TRBD2 identical over 11 bases. Germline-derived CDR1 and CDR2 are NSQYPW and LRSPGD (reference sequence). The CDR3 consists of 16 residues. The CDR3 sequence: CTCSADPWDWGYEQYF. The covered CDR3 bases are TGCACCTGCAGTGCAGATCCCTGGGACTGGGGGTAT.

This clone came up a few times. These gene names are mouse names. The CDR3 goes on 4 residues after the read ends, and that part is filled in from the germline J gene. The genes are TRBV13-1 and TRBJ2-1; D perhaps matches TRBD1 (6 bases). Trimming shortened V by 0 bases and J by 2 bases, and 9 bases separated the two germline ends. In germline, CDR1 is NSHNY, CDR2 SYGAGN. The CDR3 is made up of 15 amino acids. The CDR3 DNA, read in part, is TGTGCCAGCAGTGATGATGGACAGTACTATGCT. This codes for CASSDDGQYYA. The complete CDR3 reads CASSDDGQYYAEQFF.

The table lists this clone with many counts. Mouse gene names apply. The missing CDR3 end, 4 residues past where the read stops, is filled in from the germline J gene. V is TRBV5 and J is TRBJ2-1; the D gene is possibly TRBD1 (6 bases). The CDR3 extends over 15 amino acids. The germline V and J ends were trimmed by 4 bases and 0 bases, with 10 bases remaining between them. Germline V lookup: CDR1 LGHNA, CDR2 YNLKQL (reference sequence). The DNA read from the CDR3 is TGTGCCAGCAGCCGCCCACAGGGTAACTATGCT. The encoded protein is CASSRPQGNYA. The CDR3 as a whole reads CASSRPQGNYAEQFF.

This clone is categorized as large (0.1 to 1%). Gene names and germline refer to mouse. The CDR3 end lies 4 residues beyond the end of the read and is filled in from the germline J gene. The chain has TRBV1 and TRBJ2-1; 12 bases line up with TRBD1. The CDR3 contains 16 residues. Germline V gene data show CDR1 as NSQYPW and CDR2 as LRSPGD (reference sequence). After removal of 4 bases from V and 3 bases from J, the junction contained 4 bases not matched to a gene. CDR3 amino acids: CTCSEGTGGSYAEQFF. Incomplete CDR3 DNA: TGCACCTGCAGTGAAGGGACAGGGGGCAGCTATGCT.

Ten or more counts support this clone. Any gene name here is a mouse gene name. From the germline J gene comes the end of the CDR3, since the read stops 4 residues before it. The rearrangement joins TRBV1 to TRBJ1-1; TRBD1 matches 7 bases. The length of the CDR3 is 12 residues. Germline V gene sequence: CDR1 NSQYPW, CDR2 LRSPGD (reference sequence). CDR3 bases read: TGCACCTGCAGTGTGGGACAGACA. Amino acid sequence: CTCSVGQT. The CDR3 as a whole reads CTCSVGQTEVFF. The full variable domain, with the rest looked up from reference TRBV1 and TRBJ1-1, is VTLLEQNPRWRLVPRGQAVNLRCILKNSQYPWMSWYQQDLQKQLQWLFTLRSPGDKEVKSLPGADYLATRVTDTELRLQVANMSQGRTLYCTCSVGQTEVFFGKGTRLTVV.

This clone is deemed medium-sized. The listed genes are named as in mouse. The read halts 4 residues ahead of the CDR3 end, with the missing end drawn from the germline J gene. The chain links TRBV19 to TRBJ1-1; a possible D gene is TRBD1 (6 bases). Trimming stripped 0 bases from V and 0 bases from J, with 6 bases between. The CDR3 length is 14 residues. The germline gives CDR1 FNHDT, CDR2 SITEND (reference sequence). The CDR3 here is CASSIDRANTEVFF. CDR3 DNA (partial): TGTGCCAGCAGTATAGACAGGGCAAACACA.

This clone is deemed medium-sized. Gene names and germline match the mouse. The sequence runs out 4 residues before the end of the CDR3; the remainder is reconstructed from the germline J gene. The gene calls are TRBV19 and TRBJ2-5; 11 positions match TRBD2. The CDR3 length is 16 residues. Germline V gene data show CDR1 as FNHDT and CDR2 as SITEND (reference sequence). The CDR3 spells CASSIHWGGAEDTQYF. The sequenced CDR3 bases are TGTGCCAGCAGTATCCACTGGGGGGGCGCGGAGGAC.

This clone was recorded many times. Gene labels here are mouse ones. Coverage ceases 4 residues before the CDR3 finishes, and the germline J gene fills in the end. This chain uses TRBV15 with TRBJ2-7, with no clear D. Germline V gene data show CDR1 as SGHND and CDR2 as FRSKSL. V shed 2 bases and J shed 0 bases, with 11 bases lying between them. The CDR3 sequence is 15 residues long. The CDR3 region is CASSLPGVSSYEQYF. The covered CDR3 bases are TGTGCCAGCAGTTTACCTGGCGTTAGCTCCTAT.

This clone was recorded at least ten times. The gene names given are mouse names. The observed sequence ends 4 residues before the CDR3 terminus, with the missing tail filled in from the germline J gene. This rearrangement joins TRBV3 to TRBJ2-5, with 7 positions matching TRBD2. V was clipped by 5 bases and J by 1 base; unmatched bases: 3. Germline V CDR1 and CDR2: SNHLY, FYNGKV (reference sequence). The CDR3 length is 14 residues. The part of the CDR3 DNA that was read is TGTGCCAGCAGCCCCGACTGGGACCAAGAC. As protein: CASSPDWDQD. In full, the CDR3 is CASSPDWDQDTQYF.

This clone has only a few counts. The genes and germline here are from mouse. The CDR3 extends 4 residues past the end of the read, so its final part is completed from the germline J gene. The chain recombines TRBV13-3 with TRBJ2-3, with D unclear. CDR3 size: 14 residues. Between the trimmed V and J ends, which lost 1 base and 0 bases, there was a span of 6 bases. Germline V CDR1 and CDR2: NNHDY, SYVADS. This chain's CDR3 is CASSDLHSAETLYF. The DNA read from the CDR3 is TGTGCCAGCAGTGATTTACACAGTGCAGAA.